What follows are 25 T cell receptor beta chains derived from one specimen sequenced in a study of cytomegalovirus exposure and HLA in healthy donors. 13 Jbeta primers and 60 Vbeta primers were used for the PCR. Some clones are missing from TCRdb's copy, which holds only in-frame ones; the method was immunoSEQ multiplex PCR. This table has 80,000 to 90,000 clones, more than 65% appearing once. The sample taken for sequencing was PBMCs. The receptors come from a man younger than 40 in good health and CMV-seronegative.

CDR3: CAWSPADTQYF. In nucleotides, the CDR3 is TGTGCCTGGAGCCCGGCAGATACGCAGTATTTT. The rearrangement uses TRBV30 and TRBJ2-3; D is unresolved. With 3 bases removed from V and 4 bases from J, the gap between germline ends came to 5 bases. The CDR3 totals 11 residues. CDR1 GTSNPN and CDR2 SVGIG come from the germline V gene (reference sequence).

V gene TRBV6-6 combines with J gene TRBJ2-7, with 8 nucleotides matching TRBD1. Per germline, CDR1 MNHNY and CDR2 SVGAGI (reference sequence). The CDR3 is made up of 14 amino acids. The V and J ends lost 0 bases and 4 bases, in that order; junction bases with no gene match: 2. Written as DNA, the CDR3 is TGTGCCAGCAGTTACTCGACAGGGGTATACGAGCAGTACTTC. Translating it yields CASSYSTGVYEQYF.

V is TRBV5-1 and J is TRBJ1-3; TRBD1 aligns across 9 bases. Trimming took 1 base from V and 2 from J; bases not matched to a gene: 7. The CDR3 length is 17 residues. Germline V gives CDR1 SGHRS, CDR2 YFSETQ. The CDR3 DNA follows: TGCGCCAGCAGCTTGACTTCGGACAGGGGCGCTGGAAACACCATATATTTT. Protein: CASSLTSDRGAGNTIYF.

This chain joins TRBV5-6 and TRBJ1-1; 7 nucleotides match TRBD1. This CDR3 is 12 amino acids long. Germline CDR1 reads SGHDT; CDR2 reads YYEEEE. V gave up 4 bases and J gave up 7 bases; unmatched junction bases: 4. This CDR3 reads CASSRGTDEAFF. In DNA, the CDR3 is TGTGCCAGCAGCCGGGGGACAGATGAAGCTTTCTTT.

The rearrangement links TRBV28 to TRBJ2-7; tentatively, D is TRBD2 (6 bases). V was trimmed by 6 bases and J by 6 bases, leaving 12 bases between them. CDR1 and CDR2 from the germline V gene are MDHEN and SYDVKM. This CDR3 comprises 12 residues. The CDR3 spells CASRVDGGEQYF. Here the CDR3 DNA reads TGTGCCAGCAGAGTGGACGGGGGCGAGCAGTACTTC.

The chain joins TRBV2 to TRBJ1-1; 10 nucleotides align to TRBD1. The V gene end was trimmed by 11 bases and the J gene end by 0 bases; junction bases not matched to a gene: 15. The germline V gene has CDR1 SNHLY and CDR2 FYNNEI. The length of the CDR3 is 17 residues. CDR3 in DNA: TGTGCCGGAAGAGGGGGGACAGGGGCTTCCATGAACACTGAAGCTTTCTTT. Its translation is CAGRGGTGASMNTEAFF.

This clone is a singleton in its sample. The CDR3 sequence is CASSLEGVSNQPQHF. CDR3 in DNA: TGCGCCAGCAGCTTGGAGGGGGTTAGCAATCAGCCCCAGCATTTT. The chain joins TRBV5-1 to TRBJ1-5, with TRBD1 as a possible D gene (6 bases). CDR1 and CDR2 from the germline V gene are SGHRS and YFSETQ. The V gene lost 0 bases and the J gene lost 0 bases, with 7 bases spanning the gap. This CDR3 spans 15 amino acids.

This clone was observed a handful of times. The genes are TRBV7-2 and TRBJ1-2; D gene unclear. Germline CDR1 SGHTA, CDR2 FQGNSA. The CDR3 is 14 residues long. V was pared by 1 base and J by 2 bases, with 8 bases between. CDR3 sequence (DNA): TGTGCCAGCAGCTTAGGCTCGGGAAACTATGGCTACACCTTC. Its translation: CASSLGSGNYGYTF.

This chain joins TRBV7-3 and TRBJ1-1; D call uncertain. The CDR3 has 14 amino acids. V lost 1 base, J lost 1 base, and 7 bases lay in between. CDR1 and CDR2 from the germline V gene are SGHTA and FQGTGA. Written as DNA, the CDR3 is TGTGCCAGCAGCTTAAAAGGAGGGAACACTGAAGCTTTCTTT. Residues: CASSLKGGNTEAFF.

The rearrangement joins TRBV18 to TRBJ1-5; 8 bases match TRBD1. This CDR3 has 15 residues. CDR1 is KGHSH and CDR2 is LQKENI in the germline V gene. V gave up 2 bases and J gave up 4 bases; unmatched junction bases: 4. CDR3 protein: CASSPTRTGNQPQHF. In DNA form, the CDR3 reads TGTGCCAGCTCACCAACCCGGACAGGGAATCAGCCCCAGCATTTT.

This chain uses TRBV28 with TRBJ1-2; 10 nucleotides agree with TRBD1. CDR1 and CDR2 (germline): MDHEN, SYDVKM. The length of the CDR3 is 16 residues. V was clipped by 5 bases and J by 6 bases; unmatched bases: 12. The CDR3 nucleotides read TGTGCCAGCAGTCAACTGGGACAGGGGAATTCGGATGGCTACACCTTC. This encodes CASSQLGQGNSDGYTF.

The rearrangement joins TRBV7-9 to TRBJ2-5; 7 bases map to TRBD1. Trimming removed 5 bases from V and 2 bases from J; junction bases left unmatched: 11. This CDR3 has 16 residues. Germline V gives CDR1 SEHNR, CDR2 FQNEAQ (reference sequence). The CDR3 nucleotides are TGTGCCAGCAGCACCCCTCCGGGACAGCAACAAGAGACCCAGTACTTC. This gives the protein CASSTPPGQQQETQYF. Full variable domain (remainder filled in from reference TRBV7-9 and TRBJ2-5): DTGVSQNPRHKITKRGQNVTFRCDPISEHNRLYWYRQTLGQGPEFLTYFQNEAQLEKSRLLSDRFSAERPKGSFSTLEIQRTEQGDSAMYLCASSTPPGQQQETQYFGPGTRLLVL.

The chain employs TRBV6-5 and TRBJ1-4; possibly TRBD1 for D (5 bases). This CDR3 contains 13 residues. Germline assignment: CDR1 MNHEY and CDR2 SVGAGI. V lost 5 bases and J 6 bases, leaving 10 bases between the germline ends. The CDR3 loop reads CASSGRVDEKLFF. The CDR3 DNA is TGTGCCAGCAGTGGCAGGGTGGATGAAAAACTGTTTTTT.

The V call is TRBV7-2, the J call TRBJ1-4; the match to TRBD1 covers 9 bases. There are 16 residues in the CDR3. Germline V gives CDR1 SGHTA, CDR2 FQGNSA. J was trimmed by 5 bases and V by 3 bases; bases with no gene match: 7. DNA of the CDR3: TGTGCCAGCAGCTTTAATTTGGGACAGGGAAATGAAAAACTGTTTTTT. Its translation is CASSFNLGQGNEKLFF.

In regard to this clone: A read error may produce the germline difference seen at one junction end. The rearrangement joins TRBV7-7 to TRBJ2-5, with a possible D match to TRBD1 (6 bases). Germline V CDR1 and CDR2: SSHAT, FNYEAQ (reference sequence). The CDR3 consists of 17 residues. The CDR3 coding sequence is TGTGCTAGCAGCCTAACCCATTTTGTTGGGGGCAAAGAGACCCAGTACTTC. This gives the protein CASSLTHFVGGKETQYF.

The chain links TRBV6-1 to TRBJ2-2, with D unresolved. With 0 bases removed from V and 0 bases from J, the gap between germline ends came to 2 bases. CDR1 and CDR2 from the germline V gene are MNHNS and SASEGT. The CDR3 length is 14 residues. This chain's CDR3 is CASSEATNTGELFF. CDR3 sequence (DNA): TGTGCCAGCAGTGAAGCTACGAACACCGGGGAGCTGTTTTTT.

The rearrangement joins TRBV25-1 to TRBJ1-6; 7 nucleotides align to TRBD1. Trimming cost V 8 bases and J 4 bases; bases outside gene matches: 8. This CDR3 has 15 residues. In germline, CDR1 is MGHDK, CDR2 SYGVNS. CDR3 sequence: CASHQGEVYNSPLHF. CDR3 in DNA: TGTGCCAGCCACCAGGGGGAAGTTTATAATTCACCCCTCCACTTT. The whole variable domain, filled in from reference TRBV25-1 and TRBJ1-6, reads EADIYQTPRYLVIGTGKKITLECSQTMGHDKMYWYQQDPGMELHLIHYSYGVNSTEKGDLSSESTVSRIRTEHFPLTLESARPSHTSQYLCASHQGEVYNSPLHFGNGTRLTVT.

A single count supports this clone. This chain joins TRBV6-1 and TRBJ1-5; 8 nucleotides align to TRBD1. With 2 bases clipped from V and 3 bases from J, the junction kept 15 bases outside the gene matches. The CDR3 runs to 19 residues. The germline V gene has CDR1 MNHNS and CDR2 SASEGT. CDR3 coding DNA: TGTGCCAGCAGTGAACTAGCTGGGACAGGAGGTTGGGTCAATCAGCCCCAGCATTTT. This encodes CASSELAGTGGWVNQPQHF.

The chain has TRBV19 and TRBJ2-4; TRBD1 agrees at 11 bases. The CDR3 consists of 19 residues. The V gene end was trimmed by 5 bases and the J gene end by 0 bases; junction bases not matched to a gene: 12. The germline gives CDR1 LNHDA, CDR2 SQIVND (reference sequence). As DNA, the CDR3 is TGTGCCAGTAGTTTTCCGGGACAGGGGGACCCTTCAGCCAAAAACATTCAGTACTTC. Translation: CASSFPGQGDPSAKNIQYF.

The rearrangement uses TRBV28 and TRBJ1-2; D unclear. This CDR3 comprises 11 residues. V was pared by 6 bases and J by 8 bases, with 10 bases between. Germline-derived CDR1 and CDR2 are MDHEN and SYDVKM. The CDR3 reads CASREVGGYTF. In DNA form, the CDR3 reads TGTGCCAGCAGGGAGGTGGGAGGCTACACCTTC.

This chain's CDR3 is CASSRDRGNSNQPQHF. The CDR3 DNA follows: TGTGCCAGCAGCCGGGACAGGGGGAATAGCAATCAGCCCCAGCATTTT. The V gene is TRBV7-9, the J gene TRBJ1-5, with 11 bases aligning to TRBD1. CDR3 size: 16 residues. Trimming removed 5 bases from V and 0 bases from J; junction bases left unmatched: 3. CDR1 is SEHNR and CDR2 is FQNEAQ in the germline V gene (reference sequence). Using reference TRBV7-9 and TRBJ1-5 for the parts outside the CDR3, the full variable domain is DTGVSQNPRHKITKRGQNVTFRCDPISEHNRLYWYRQTLGQGPEFLTYFQNEAQLEKSRLLSDRFSAERPKGSFSTLEIQRTEQGDSAMYLCASSRDRGNSNQPQHFGDGTRLSIL.

The chain joins TRBV27 to TRBJ1-1; TRBD1 aligns across 10 bases. The germline CDR1 and CDR2 sequences are MNHEY and SMNVEV (reference sequence). V was clipped by 5 bases and J by 1 base; unmatched bases: 7. CDR3 length: 16 amino acids. The CDR3 loop is CASSPRDRGKNTEAFF. The CDR3 nucleotides are TGTGCCAGCAGTCCCCGGGACAGGGGTAAGAACACTGAAGCTTTCTTT.

The chain is built from TRBV2 and TRBJ2-2, with D uncertain. The germline gives CDR1 SNHLY, CDR2 FYNNEI. V was clipped by 6 bases and J by 4 bases, with 12 bases between them. CDR3 length: 14 amino acids. For the CDR3, the DNA is TGTGCCAGCAGGGCGGTCCCCTCCACCGGGGAGCTGTTTTTT. As protein: CASRAVPSTGELFF.

This clone showed up just once. This chain links TRBV9 with TRBJ1-2, with D possibly matching TRBD1 (5 bases). Germline V lookup: CDR1 SGDLS, CDR2 YYNGEE. The CDR3 covers 12 residues. The germline V and J ends were trimmed by 3 bases and 7 bases, with 10 bases remaining between them. CDR3 sequence reads: CASSARAGGYTF. Written as DNA, the CDR3 is TGTGCCAGCAGCGCCAGGGCCGGTGGCTACACCTTC.

The rearrangement uses TRBV5-1 and TRBJ2-3, with 10 bases identical to TRBD2. After removal of 0 bases from V and 1 base from J, the junction contained 5 bases not matched to a gene. CDR3 length: 17 amino acids. Germline loops: CDR1 SGHRS, CDR2 YFSETQ. The CDR3 sequence is CASSLGASGGRTDTQYF. As DNA, the CDR3 is TGCGCCAGCAGCTTGGGGGCTAGCGGGGGCCGCACAGATACGCAGTATTTT.